This TCR beta chain was sequenced for a study of cytomegalovirus exposure and HLA in healthy donors (dated 2017 in TCRdb). General notes on the study: According to an earlier analysis of 587 of the donors, 150 million to 200 million T cells yielded 117 million unique TCR beta sequences and around 280 Gb of sequence data. A later analysis re-examined previously published TCR beta repertoires from more than 600 donors and added high-resolution HLA genotyping to investigate patterns of TCR occurrence. To predict cytomegalovirus infection status, the study brought together high-throughput TCR immunosequencing, statistical association of individual TCRs with disease status, and machine learning. On average, 235,054 unique TCR beta nucleotide sequences were sequenced per donor among several hundred genotyped donors of the cohort, with roughly 20% of those sequences being non-productive. HLA typing included class I and class II loci at four-digit resolution. Every discovery cohort repertoire had been produced on one sequencing platform. The study aimed to test whether cataloging public T cell receptors could reveal signatures of past pathogen exposure. The number of donors typed differed by locus, with roughly 620-630 for A, B, C, DRB1 and DQB1, more than 500 for DQA1, about 610 for DPA1, and some 450 for DPB1. Using immunosequencing, the study profiled T cell repertoires from roughly 650 subjects and related those repertoires to cytomegalovirus serostatus. In an earlier analysis of a few hundred of the donors, high-throughput TCR beta sequencing was used to judge whether each TCR beta V gene segment behaved as functional or pseudogenic. Of the roughly 430 genotyped donors, approximately 83% fell in the genetic ancestry cluster associated with self-reported Caucasian donors. A later genetic analysis used genome-wide SNP genotypes for about three fifths of the 666 donors, treating that subset as a discovery cohort. In addition to the first cohort of 666 subjects, a separate validation cohort of under 150 different subjects was used. Alongside the repertoire data, information on donor age, sex, ethnicity and CMV serostatus was compiled. In the later analysis, no new phenotypic data were used to find candidate immune exposures; instead, reliance was placed on TCR beta sequences and their occurrence across donors. Roughly 300 gigabases of sequencing data and tens of millions of unique TCR sequences were included in an early release covering around 600 HLA-typed donors. Because of strong linkage in the cohort, 5 or 6 DR-DQ haplotypes were treated as single units for association and clustering. On the study overall, not on this receptor specifically: The cohort was sequenced for TCR beta chains only, and without alpha or paired-chain data the features that could be detected were limited. A later analysis found that most CMV-associated TCR beta chains appeared HLA-restricted, with HLA associations seemingly driven largely by CMV exposure. Several of the top co-occurrence clusters appeared to be linked to parvovirus B19, influenza, CMV and Epstein-Barr virus, according to a later analysis. The classifier was reported to diagnose cytomegalovirus status with high specificity and sensitivity in both the original and validation cohorts. In a later analysis, 16,951 TCR beta sequences were associated with specific HLA alleles at a false discovery rate of 0.05. In a later analysis, HLA-associated TCR beta chains were found to be more clonally expanded and to have lower generation probabilities than equally common non-associated chains. Linkage disequilibrium might explain the correlated functional status among segregating V segments, but an unknown experimental factor could not be ruled out. Because some donors lacked HLA typing at each locus, the association tests relied only on the typed subset. Compared with the approximately 710-donor mean, donors in an Asian-associated ancestry cluster had fewer N-insertions in productive TCRs, according to a later genetic analysis. The earlier analysis of approximately 590 of the donors excluded around 17 rarely observed V segments, including chromosome 9 orphons, because counts were too low. When HLA alleles, especially DR and DQ, strongly co-occurred, attributing TCR associations to individual alleles was difficult. While some public TCRs were present in many individuals, most TCR sequences turned up only very rarely across donors. The presence/absence analyses assumed that sequencing depth was roughly uniform across donors, and that assumption may not be true. The authors suggested that the approach could potentially be extended to other disease states and immunological phenotypes. In a later genetic analysis, a missense DCLRE1C variant was associated with V-gene and J-gene trimming of TCR beta chains, and the association was replicated in an independent cohort. Three of the identified cytomegalovirus-associated TCR beta chains were confirmed in vitro to be specific for cytomegalovirus antigens. A total of fewer than 200 TCR beta chains were listed by the study as associated with cytomegalovirus. According to a later analysis, TCR association rates differed among HLA loci, with DRB1 alleles showing the most associated TCRs and HLA-C alleles showing the fewest. A further reported finding was that TCR beta sequences accurately predicted the HLA-A and HLA-B alleles for most subjects in the first cohort. An earlier analysis of around 600 of the donors showed that most TCR beta V segments appeared in productive rearrangements either about 87% or about 30% of the time, which broadly matched IMGT annotations. The only immune exposure information available for the cohort was CMV serostatus. A cluster of highly shared sequence variants was judged likely to be a technical artifact of the sequencing pipeline.

The cohort consisted of approximately 690 healthy bone marrow donors. At the time of sampling, every cohort member was nominally healthy, though immune exposures that went unrecorded were likely present. The donor tested CMV seropositive, placing the donor among the 250 to 350 seropositive members of the cohort. Every donor gave a peripheral blood sample, and the peripheral blood mononuclear cells from that sample were used for TCR beta sequencing. Genomic DNA extraction from the blood cell samples was performed with the Qiagen DNeasy Blood Extraction Kit. Concerning this clone: Its antigen is still unknown. No much larger clone exists at a distance of one base, and base qualities are not known.

Library prep was done by the immunoSEQ multiplex PCR assay. For the multiplex PCR, a mixture combining 60 forward primers for TCR Vbeta segments and 13 reverse primers for TCR Jbeta segments was used. The CDR3 region of rearranged TCR beta genes was amplified from genomic DNA by a multiplex PCR assay. Amplified TCR beta libraries were sequenced as 87-base-pair reads on the Illumina HiSeq System. On the study's bioinformatics: Across the 700 or so repertoires, a later analysis counted tens of millions of unique TCR beta chains, roughly 11 million of which were shared by at least two donors. Raw reads were error-corrected and collapsed into unique sequences with a nearest-neighbor algorithm that merged closely related sequences to remove PCR and sequencing errors. V, D and J gene segments were assigned by aligning CDR3 sequences to IMGT reference sequences. For a sequence to be retained, a match of at least six nucleotides to both a V gene segment and a J gene segment was required. A rearrangement counted as productive if the CDR3 had no stop codons and remained in frame with V and J, and every other rearrangement counted as non-productive. CDR3 was defined by IMGT convention, running from the second conserved V-encoded cysteine to the conserved J-encoded phenylalanine. The earlier analysis of about 570 of the donors excluded any sequence lacking an unambiguous match to a single V gene segment. An earlier analysis of over 450 of the donors classified V segments as functional when productive rearrangements were above 56.7% and as segregating when the standard deviation between donors was above 5%. To diagnose cytomegalovirus status from the catalog of TCR beta chain sequences, a statistical classification framework was built. In a later analysis, V and J genes were assigned by comparing TCR nucleotide sequences against IMGT/GENE-DB human TR gene sequences. Using the TCRdist pipeline, a later analysis assigned CDR3 sequences along with most-parsimonious VDJ recombination scenarios. In a later analysis, every TCR beta chain was defined by the combination of its CDR3 amino acid sequence and its V-gene family, and reads without a unique V-gene family were dropped. In a later analysis, 500 to 700 highly shared, low-generation-probability nucleotide sequences were removed to address suspected cross-contamination and a sequencing artifact. In a later analysis, a clonal expansion index for each public chain was calculated from normalized within-repertoire ranks of inferred template counts. In a later analysis, generation probabilities were computed with a VDJ recombination model fitted to out-of-frame rearrangements, and the resulting probabilities were checked against IGoR. In a later analysis, TCR-TCR, TCR-HLA and TCR-CMV co-occurrence was scored with hypergeometric tests, and a repertoire-size bias correction was applied to TCR pairs. False discovery rates were estimated in a later analysis by permuting HLA or CMV assignments 20 times. In a later analysis, co-occurring TCRs were grouped using DBSCAN, and TCRdist sequence similarity was added for clustering within HLA-allele-positive subsets. For co-occurrence clustering, repertoires with fewer than 30,000 or more than 120,000 public chains were excluded, along with a handful of repertoires with anomalous nucleotide sharing. TCRdb carries this immuneACCESS record with in-frame sequences only. Its versions omit some clonotypes, under half of them owing to an unresolved V gene in the studies checked, with the rest unexplained. The V and J calls and clone size are taken from that table; D and trimming were inferred from the DNA. In this sample the table shows about 140,000 clones, approximately 80% of which occur a single time. The top ten hold approximately 1.5% of the sample.

The sequencing input was PBMCs. This receptor was obtained from a man aged 25-40 years in good health and CMV-seropositive.

The CDR3 is CARSTKVDTGQFENSNQPQHF. The DNA sequence is as follows: TGTGCCAGAAGCACTAAAGTGGACACGGGACAGTTTGAAAATAGCAATCAGCCCCAGCATTTT. The chain couples TRBV7-5 to TRBJ1-5; the DNA was not used to check the table's D call, TRBD1. TRBV7-5 is described as a pseudogene. From its cysteine to its phenylalanine, the CDR3 spans 21 amino acids. The read is trimmed to its CDR3 DNA, 63 bases read in frame from base 1.